Listed below are T cell receptor beta chains from one sample, sequenced in a study of blood T cells in healthy people across ages. TCRdb re-called the 5' RACE reads through MiXCR, storing one row per CDR3 protein. The sample has approximately 850,000 distinct CDR3 sequences, 58% seen once. The specimen sequenced was blood. The receptor source for this set is a young man in good health. Each CDR3 is given with its conserved first and last residue.

TRBJ2-3 | 14 | TRBV7-2 | CASSPSWGTDTQYF
TRBJ2-5 | 14 | TRBV20-1 | CSATRQGSVETQYF
TRBJ1-2 | 12 | TRBV29-1 | CSDLQSNYGYTF
TRBJ1-2 | 14 | TRBV7-2 | CASSLGLGTGGYTF
TRBJ2-7 | 16 | TRBV10-3 | CAISDGARVESYEQYF
TRBJ2-3 | 23 | TRBV7-8 | CASSLLGMGGRPFLTPPTDTQYF
TRBJ2-7 | 14 | TRBV6-2/TRBV6-3 | CASIRGSGSYEQYF
TRBJ1-1 | 11 | TRBV20-1 | CSARPDREAFF
TRBJ2-1 | 14 | TRBV20-1 | CSAVRTQSGGEQFF
TRBJ2-5 | 13 | TRBV25-1 | CATGDRGGHEQYF
TRBJ1-1 | 14 | TRBV6-6 | CASTDPHMNTEAFF
TRBJ2-5 | 15 | TRBV6-5 | CASSYSSGRQETQYF
TRBJ1-2 | 14 | TRBV7-9 | CASSSGRGVYGYTF
TRBJ2-1 | 17 | TRBV7-9 | CASSLEARQGALNEQFF
TRBJ2-7 | 19 | TRBV21-1 | CASSILYQGAPNPEYEQYF
TRBJ2-3 | 14 | TRBV20-1 | CSANRRGSTDTQYF
TRBJ2-3 | 15 | TRBV12-3/TRBV12-4 | CASSLIRDGTDTQYF
TRBJ2-1 | 12 | TRBV20-1 | CSAPGLPNEQFF
TRBJ2-7 | 15 | TRBV7-9 | CASSSGGGGRNEQYF
TRBJ1-1 | 13 | TRBV20-1 | CSAKGGMNTEAFF
TRBJ2-7 | 13 | TRBV6-5 | CASTKSGSYEQYF
TRBJ2-7 | 15 | TRBV6-2/TRBV6-3 | CASSYRTSSGLEQYF
TRBJ2-1 | 17 | TRBV20-1 | CSAQGGIWGSTYNEQFF
TRBJ1-6 | 16 | TRBV3-1 | CASSPGGGVGNSPLHF
- | 16 | TRBV7-8 | CASSCRTSGRFTEQYF
TRBJ2-7 | 16 | TRBV5-5 | CASSLYGGQSSYEQYF
TRBJ2-5 | 13 | TRBV27 | CASRLGVGETQYF
TRBJ2-3 | 14 | TRBV20-1 | CSYLETTGEDTQYF